This T cell receptor beta chain was sequenced in a study of shared clonotypes between healthy human individuals. Comment on this clone: Its antigen remains unidentified.

Study conclusions and caveats: Few donors restricted represented genetic and exposure-history diversity.

The method was immunoSEQ multiplex PCR; TCRdb's version includes in-frame clones alone and lacks a portion of them. The sample yields 1,400,000 or so clones, approximately 98.5% seen once. Negatively enriched CD4+ T cells were divided by CD45RA into naive and memory. The sequence was collected from a man aged 30 to 45 in good health. Sequenced material: naive CD4+ T cells sorted from blood. The subset denotes: CD45RA+ positively selected.

The CDR3 is CASSKSTSGRNNEQFF. The CDR3 bases are TGCGCCAGCAGTAAATCAACTAGCGGGAGGAACAATGAGCAGTTCTTC. The rearrangement joins TRBV5-1 to TRBJ2-1; 12 bases fit TRBD2. The germline CDR1 and CDR2 sequences are SGHRS and YFSETQ. The junction had 8 bases not matched to a gene; V was cut back by 5 bases and J by 5 bases. CDR3 size: 16 residues.